These 31 T cell receptor beta chains were all obtained from the same sample, sequenced in a study of blood T cell repertoires in COVID-19 (dated by TCRdb to 2020 to 2022). Preparation of the library involved the immunoSEQ multiplex PCR assay. TCRdb mirrors the immuneACCESS table, restricted to in-frame sequences. Some clones are absent from its copies; in checked studies, under half trace to an unresolved V gene, and the reason for the others is unknown. Within this sample are about 150,000 clones, with just over 85% of them counted one time only. The ten top clones hold 2.5% to 4% of the sample. Specimen: peripheral blood. These receptors were obtained from an older man with acute or convalescent COVID-19.

J is TRBJ2-1 and V is TRBV18; D may be TRBD1 (5 bases). Germline lookup yields CDR1 KGHSH and CDR2 LQKENI. The CDR3 covers 15 residues. The V end lost 2 bases, the J end lost 5 bases, and 13 bases lay between the germline ends. CDR3 residues: CASSPNLGPNNEQFF. The DNA for the CDR3 is TGTGCCAGCTCACCAAACTTGGGGCCAAACAATGAGCAGTTCTTC.

The rearrangement uses TRBV6-2 or TRBV6-3 and TRBJ2-2, with 8 bases lining up with TRBD2. The V gene's germline CDR1 is MNHEY and CDR2 SVGEGT. The CDR3 spans 14 residues. J was trimmed by 4 bases and V by 7 bases; bases with no gene match: 5. The CDR3 nucleotides read TGTGCCAGCATCCCTAGCGGGTTCACCGGGGAGCTGTTTTTT. Its protein product is CASIPSGFTGELFF.

The chain employs TRBV5-1 and TRBJ2-3; D perhaps matches TRBD2 (5 bases). The CDR3 runs 14 residues. V lost 0 bases to trimming and J lost 1 base, with 6 bases between them. Germline V CDR1 and CDR2: SGHRS, YFSETQ. The CDR3 bases are TGCGCCAGCAGCTTGGCGAGGGGCACAGATACGCAGTATTTT. It encodes CASSLARGTDTQYF.

The chain recombines TRBV7-8 with TRBJ2-3; tentative D call: TRBD2 (6 bases). The CDR3 runs to 15 residues. Trimming cost V 3 bases and J 4 bases, with 14 bases left between them. Germline V gene lookup returns CDR1 SGHVS and CDR2 FQNEAQ. CDR3 amino acids: CASSFERAPPDTQYF. The CDR3 DNA reads as TGTGCCAGCAGCTTCGAGCGGGCCCCCCCAGATACGCAGTATTTT. The full variable domain, rest sourced from reference TRBV7-8 and TRBJ2-3, is GAGVSQSPRYKVAKRGQDVALRCDPISGHVSLFWYQQALGQGPEFLTYFQNEAQLDKSGLPSDRFFAERPEGSVSTLKIQRTQQEDSAVYLCASSFERAPPDTQYFGPGTRLTVL.

This clone was counted once. This chain joins TRBV9 and TRBJ2-6; D is undetermined. Per germline, CDR1 SGDLS and CDR2 YYNGEE. V was trimmed by 0 bases and J by 0 bases, leaving 7 bases between them. The CDR3 is 16 residues long. CDR3 bases: TGTGCCAGCAGCGTAGCCCTAAGCTCTGGGGCCAACGTCCTGACTTTC. It is translated as CASSVALSSGANVLTF.

The chain recombines TRBV9 with TRBJ1-1, with 8 positions matching TRBD1. The CDR3 has 16 amino acids. Germline trimming cut 0 bases from V and 3 bases from J; bases unmatched to any gene: 7. CDR1 and CDR2 from the germline V gene are SGDLS and YYNGEE. The CDR3 nucleotides read TGTGCCAGCAGCGTAGTCCCAGGGGGCACGGACACTGAAGCTTTCTTT. As protein: CASSVVPGGTDTEAFF.

The V and J genes are TRBV2 and TRBJ1-3, with D hard to call. There are 15 residues in the CDR3. Trimming shortened V by 3 bases and J by 0 bases, and 9 bases separated the two germline ends. Germline V gene data show CDR1 as SNHLY and CDR2 as FYNNEI. In nucleotides, the CDR3 is TGTGCCAGCAGTGAGGGCCGATCCTCTGGAAACACCATATATTTT. It translates to CASSEGRSSGNTIYF.

The chain joins TRBV2 to TRBJ2-3, with a tentative D call TRBD2 (6 bases). This CDR3 region has 14 residues. V dropped 6 bases and J dropped 4 bases, with 14 bases sitting between them. Germline CDR1 reads SNHLY; CDR2 reads FYNNEI. In DNA, the CDR3 is TGTGCCAGCAGAGCGGGCCGGAGGGCAGATACGCAGTATTTT. This sequence encodes CASRAGRRADTQYF.

This rearrangement joins TRBV29-1 to TRBJ2-7; 7 nucleotides line up with TRBD1. Trimming cost V 2 bases and J 6 bases; bases outside gene matches: 4. Germline CDR1 SQVTM, CDR2 ANQGSEA. The CDR3 extends over 12 amino acids. CDR3 protein: CSVETGVGEQYF. The DNA for the CDR3 is TGCAGCGTTGAAACAGGGGTGGGCGAGCAGTACTTC.

The gene calls are TRBV4-3 and TRBJ2-7; D not certain. Germline CDR1 is LGHNA and CDR2 is YSLEER. V dropped 1 base and J dropped 0 bases, with 10 bases sitting between them. This CDR3 is built from 15 residues. CDR3 in amino acids: CASSQGVHSSYEQYF. The CDR3 DNA is TGCGCCAGCAGCCAAGGGGTCCACAGCTCCTACGAGCAGTACTTC.

This clone was picked up one time. The V gene is TRBV28, the J gene TRBJ2-1, with D possibly TRBD1 on 6 matching bases. CDR3 length equals 15 residues. V dropped 4 bases and J dropped 2 bases, with 12 bases sitting between them. The germline gives CDR1 MDHEN, CDR2 SYDVKM. The CDR3 reads CASSSLRGPYNEQFF. The CDR3 coding sequence is TGTGCCAGCAGTTCTCTCAGGGGACCCTACAATGAGCAGTTCTTC.

The genes are TRBV5-8 and TRBJ2-7, with D unresolved. V lost 4 bases, J lost 3 bases, and 11 bases lay in between. Looked up from germline, CDR1 is SGHTS and CDR2 is YDEGEE. This CDR3 contains 13 residues. CDR3 region: CASSPRQNYEQYF. The DNA for the CDR3 is TGTGCCAGCAGCCCGCGGCAAAACTACGAGCAGTACTTC.

This chain uses TRBV5-4 with TRBJ2-2; D perhaps matches TRBD1 (5 bases). The CDR3 has 15 residues. Germline values: CDR1 SGHNT, CDR2 YYREEE (reference sequence). The V and J ends lost 0 bases and 6 bases respectively, with 12 bases between them. CDR3 residues: CASSLVAGIAGELFF. In DNA form, the CDR3 reads TGTGCCAGCAGCTTGGTTGCAGGGATCGCCGGGGAGCTGTTTTTT.

This rearrangement joins TRBV14 to TRBJ2-7; weak D call: TRBD2 (6 bases). The CDR3 is 14 residues long. The ends were cut back, 1 base at V and 5 bases at J, with 12 bases in the middle. In germline, CDR1 is SGHDN, CDR2 FVKESK. The CDR3 sequence: CASSQAGLLDEQYF. CDR3 coding DNA: TGTGCCAGCAGCCAAGCGGGACTCCTAGACGAGCAGTACTTC.

The J gene is TRBJ2-7, the V gene TRBV29-1; possibly TRBD2 for D (5 bases). Trimming removed 2 bases from V and 5 bases from J, with 13 bases in between. Per germline, CDR1 SQVTM and CDR2 ANQGSEA. The length of the CDR3 is 13 residues. The CDR3 spells CSVESGSRNEQYF. For the CDR3, the DNA is TGCAGCGTTGAATCGGGAAGTAGGAACGAGCAGTACTTC.

The chain couples TRBV9 to TRBJ1-2, with a possible D match to TRBD1 (6 bases). The CDR3 consists of 13 residues. V gave up 6 bases and J gave up 8 bases, with 17 bases separating them. Germline V gene sequence: CDR1 SGDLS, CDR2 YYNGEE. CDR3 coding DNA: TGTGCCAGCACCTCCGGGACACTGTCCGGCTACACCTTC. This gives the protein CASTSGTLSGYTF.

The chain is built from TRBV21-1 and TRBJ2-3; the table's D gene call, TRBD2, was not cross checked with the DNA. TRBV21-1 is labeled a pseudogene. CDR3 length: 15 residues. CDR3 sequence (DNA): TGTGCCAGCAGCAAAGACGGGCCATTAGCGGGTACGCAGTATTTT. Residues: CASSKDGPLAGTQYF.

J is TRBJ2-6 and V is TRBV6-6; 8 positions match TRBD2. Germline V gene lookup returns CDR1 MNHNY and CDR2 SVGAGI (reference sequence). The V segment lost 2 bases and the J segment 4 bases; nucleotides outside the gene matches: 4. The CDR3 spans 16 residues. CDR3 DNA sequence: TGTGCCAGCAGTTACGATAGCGGGACCGGGGCCAACGTCCTGACTTTC. Translation gives CASSYDSGTGANVLTF.

The rearrangement links TRBV18 to TRBJ2-5; 14 bases map to TRBD2. Germline V lookup: CDR1 KGHSH, CDR2 LQKENI. The V segment lost 3 bases and the J segment 3 bases; nucleotides outside the gene matches: 0. The CDR3 is 15 residues long. The CDR3 spells CASSPGLAGEETQYF. In DNA, the CDR3 is TGTGCCAGCTCACCGGGACTAGCGGGAGAAGAGACCCAGTACTTC.

This chain links TRBV18 with TRBJ1-1; D may be TRBD1 (5 bases). V was pared by 3 bases and J by 1 base, with 6 bases between. Germline V gives CDR1 KGHSH, CDR2 LQKENI. The CDR3 loop spans 13 amino acids. The DNA of the CDR3 is TGTGCCAGCTCACCGACAGAGAACACTGAAGCTTTCTTT. Translation: CASSPTENTEAFF.

The chain combines TRBV4-2 with TRBJ1-2; possibly TRBD1 for D (6 bases). CDR3 length: 17 amino acids. The germline V gene encodes CDR1 LGHNA and CDR2 YNFKEQ. V lost 1 base, J lost 5 bases, and 20 bases lay in between. CDR3 residues: CASSQVPLIDRSYGYTF. The DNA for the CDR3 is TGTGCCAGCAGCCAAGTCCCCTTGATCGACAGGTCATATGGCTACACCTTC.

The V gene is TRBV21-1, the J gene TRBJ1-5; the table gives TRBD1 as D, unverified against the DNA. TRBV21-1 is a pseudogene. This CDR3 is 17 amino acids long. CDR3 sequence: CASSKDWSAGDNQPQHF. Written as DNA, the CDR3 is TGTGCCAGCAGCAAAGACTGGAGCGCAGGGGACAATCAGCCCCAGCATTTT.

The genes are TRBV5-1 and TRBJ2-7, with TRBD1 as a possible D gene (6 bases). The germline CDR1 and CDR2 sequences are SGHRS and YFSETQ. Deletions cut 0 bases from V and 3 bases from J, with 13 bases between. The CDR3 totals 15 residues. CDR3 DNA: TGCGCCAGCAGCTTGGAGACAGGAGCGAACTACGAGCAGTACTTC. It translates to CASSLETGANYEQYF.

The V call is TRBV7-3, the J call TRBJ2-3; TRBD1 agrees at 10 bases. Trimming cost V 4 bases and J 4 bases; bases outside gene matches: 2. From germline, CDR1 is SGHTA and CDR2 FQGTGA. CDR3 size: 14 residues. The CDR3 here is CASSSTGGADTQYF. CDR3 nucleotides: TGTGCCAGCAGCTCGACAGGGGGCGCAGATACGCAGTATTTT.

V is TRBV15 and J is TRBJ2-3; D is perhaps TRBD1 (5 bases). V was cut by 0 bases and J by 1 base, with 11 bases left in between. The CDR3 is made up of 16 amino acids. Germline CDR1 reads LNHNV; CDR2 reads YYDKDF (reference sequence). CDR3 sequence (DNA): TGTGCCACCAGCAGAGACAGGGTTGGGGGCACAGATACGCAGTATTTT. This sequence encodes CATSRDRVGGTDTQYF.

This chain joins TRBV29-1 and TRBJ2-1, with 13 bases identical to TRBD2. The CDR3 is made up of 15 amino acids. The V gene's germline CDR1 is SQVTM and CDR2 ANQGSEA. The V and J ends lost 7 bases and 6 bases, in that order; junction bases with no gene match: 9. CDR3: CSGLSGLAGPNEQFF. The CDR3 DNA sequence: TGCAGCGGTCTTTCGGGACTAGCGGGGCCCAATGAGCAGTTCTTC.

V and J are TRBV7-2 and TRBJ2-1, with D maybe TRBD1 (5 bases). V lost 1 base and J lost 14, with 15 bases in between. The CDR3 runs to 13 residues. Germline V gene sequence: CDR1 SGHTA, CDR2 FQGNSA. CDR3 bases: TGTGCCAGCAGCTTAGAAACCGGCAGGGCGGAGTTCTTC. It encodes CASSLETGRAEFF.

On this clone itself: This CDR3 is also generated by other DNA sequences in the sample. In nucleotides, the CDR3 is TGTGCCAGCAGCGTAGGGGCAGGGGGTAGCTACGAGCAGTACTTC. Its translation is CASSVGAGGSYEQYF. The V call is TRBV9, the J call TRBJ2-7; 7 bases line up with TRBD1. J was trimmed by 3 bases and V by 0 bases; bases with no gene match: 6. This CDR3 is 15 amino acids long. Germline V gives CDR1 SGDLS, CDR2 YYNGEE.

The chain is built from TRBV27 and TRBJ1-2, with TRBD1 identical over 10 bases. Germline trimming cut 5 bases from V and 4 bases from J; bases unmatched to any gene: 7. Per the germline V gene, CDR1 is MNHEY and CDR2 is SMNVEV (reference sequence). The CDR3 runs to 15 residues. The CDR3: CASSPGQGVAYGYTF. The CDR3 nucleotides read TGTGCCAGCAGTCCAGGACAGGGGGTGGCCTATGGCTACACCTTC.

The CDR3 sequence: CATSDFPGLGNTGELFF. CDR3 in DNA: TGTGCCACCAGTGATTTTCCGGGACTAGGGAACACCGGGGAGCTGTTTTTT. The rearrangement joins TRBV24-1 to TRBJ2-2; 8 bases fit TRBD2. The CDR3 totals 17 residues. J gave up 1 base and V 1 base, and 4 bases lay outside the gene matches. CDR1 KGHDR and CDR2 SFDVKD come from the germline V gene.

The rearrangement uses TRBV19 and TRBJ2-1; 9 nucleotides match TRBD2. Germline CDR1 LNHDA, CDR2 SQIVND (reference sequence). The junction had 5 bases not matched to a gene; V was cut back by 4 bases and J by 4 bases. The CDR3 is made up of 15 amino acids. The CDR3 reads CASSSGRANYNEQFF. The CDR3 region has the DNA TGTGCCAGTAGTAGCGGGAGGGCCAATTACAATGAGCAGTTCTTC.